Listed below are T cell receptor beta chains from one sample, sequenced in a study of blood T cell repertoires in COVID-19. Clones were read by immunoSEQ multiplex PCR, and TCRdb kept only the in-frame ones, dropping some. The sample includes roughly 250,000 clones, approximately 80% of them seen just once. The sequencing input was peripheral blood. All receptors come from a human donor in a cohort sampled during active COVID-19. Each CDR3 is given with its conserved first and last residue. D genes are given only for firm matches. Clone size is shown for a subset of rows, as once, few, many or a class of expanded clone.

v_call,d_call,j_call,clone_size,cdr3_aa,cdr3_nt
TRBV2,-,TRBJ2-2,-,CASTGRGNTGELFF,TGTGCCAGCACTGGCAGGGGGAACACCGGGGAGCTGTTTTTT
TRBV9,TRBD1,TRBJ2-3,-,CASSVALGTETDTQYF,TGTGCCAGCAGCGTAGCTCTTGGGACAGAAACAGATACGCAGTATTTT
TRBV29-1,-,TRBJ2-3,once,CSVGQDAQYF,TGCAGCGTTGGACAGGATGCGCAGTATTTT
TRBV6-4,TRBD1,TRBJ1-2,-,CASSAEGGWGYTF,TGTGCCAGCAGTGCAGAAGGGGGCTGGGGCTACACCTTC
TRBV18,TRBD1,TRBJ1-1,-,CASSLGTGSTEAFF,TGTGCCAGCTCACTGGGGACAGGGAGCACTGAAGCTTTCTTT
TRBV6-8,-,TRBJ2-7,-,CASSYLAGLNATIVPREQYF,TGTGCCAGCAGTTACCTCGCCGGGTTGAACGCCACAATCGTCCCTCGGGAGCAGTACTTC
TRBV11-2,TRBD2,TRBJ2-3,-,CASSPLSGRAQDTQYF,TGTGCCAGCAGCCCCCTAAGCGGGAGGGCCCAAGATACGCAGTATTTT
TRBV6-5,TRBD1,TRBJ1-2,-,CASSRTGGIGYTF,TGTGCCAGCAGCCGGACAGGGGGCATTGGCTACACCTTC
TRBV6-1,-,TRBJ1-3,few,CASSEAQDRKDTIYF,TGTGCCAGCAGTGAAGCGCAGGACAGAAAAGACACCATATATTTT
TRBV28,-,TRBJ1-4,-,CASSLAGEKLFF,TGTGCCAGCAGTTTAGCGGGAGAAAAACTGTTTTTT
TRBV28,TRBD1,TRBJ1-1,-,CASSSATGGLTEAFF,TGTGCCAGCAGTTCCGCGACAGGGGGTTTAACTGAAGCTTTCTTT
TRBV14,-,TRBJ2-7,-,CASSRAQGTYEQYF,TGTGCCAGCAGCCGCGCTCAGGGAACCTACGAGCAGTACTTC
TRBV20-1,-,TRBJ2-7,-,CSASSGGSYEQYF,TGCAGTGCGAGTAGCGGAGGCTCCTACGAGCAGTACTTC
TRBV5-1,TRBD1,TRBJ2-7,-,CASSQGTGLNEQYF,TGCGCCAGCAGCCAAGGGACAGGGCTCAACGAGCAGTACTTC
TRBV7-2,TRBD1,TRBJ2-7,-,CASSSRTGAYEQYF,TGTGCCAGCAGCTCCAGGACAGGAGCCTACGAGCAGTACTTC
TRBV6-5,-,TRBJ1-2,-,CASKGQTGYGYTF,TGTGCCAGCAAAGGACAGACTGGGTATGGCTACACCTTC
TRBV7-9,-,TRBJ2-3,-,CASSYYRTSTDTQYF,TGTGCCAGCAGCTACTATCGGACAAGCACAGATACGCAGTATTTT
TRBV3-1/TRBV3-2,-,TRBJ1-1,-,CASSVPGTTNTEAFF,TGTGCCAGCAGCGTCCCCGGGACAACAAACACTGAAGCTTTCTTT
TRBV11-2,-,TRBJ2-2,-,CASSLVLEATGELFF,TGTGCCAGCAGCTTAGTACTAGAAGCCACCGGGGAGCTGTTTTTT
TRBV29-1,TRBD1,TRBJ1-2,once,CSVDPFGRGLSYGYTF,TGCAGCGTTGACCCCTTTGGCAGGGGGCTCAGCTATGGCTACACCTTC
TRBV9,TRBD2,TRBJ2-7,-,CASSVPPAGESYEQYF,TGTGCCAGCAGCGTACCGCCAGCGGGAGAATCCTACGAGCAGTACTTC
TRBV19,-,TRBJ1-3,-,CAGGTFGNTIYF,TGTGCCGGCGGGACTTTTGGAAACACCATATATTTT
TRBV7-9,-,TRBJ2-3,-,CASSSTADTQYF,TGTGCCAGCAGCTCGACAGCAGATACGCAGTATTTT
TRBV7-9,-,TRBJ1-5,once,CASSLVGVNQPQHF,TGTGCCAGCAGCTTAGTAGGGGTCAATCAGCCCCAGCATTTT